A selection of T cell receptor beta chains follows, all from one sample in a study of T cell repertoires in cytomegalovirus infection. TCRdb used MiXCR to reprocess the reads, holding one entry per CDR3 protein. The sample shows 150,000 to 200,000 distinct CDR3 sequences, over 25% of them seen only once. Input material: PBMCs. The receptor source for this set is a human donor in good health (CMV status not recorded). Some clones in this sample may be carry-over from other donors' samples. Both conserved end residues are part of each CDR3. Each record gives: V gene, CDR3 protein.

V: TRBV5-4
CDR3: CASSVVGGDLFF

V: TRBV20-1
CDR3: CSAVQGGKLFF

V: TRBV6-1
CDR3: CASSYRTAQETQYF

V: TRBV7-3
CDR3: CASSLRGQGSTGELFF

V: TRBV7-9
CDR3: CASSADPGPIEAFF

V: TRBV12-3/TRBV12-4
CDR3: CASSWDRGRPGELFF

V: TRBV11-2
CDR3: CASSLGVSGNQPQHF

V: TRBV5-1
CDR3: CASSLTANTGELFF

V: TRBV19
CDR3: CASSMSVNTEAFF

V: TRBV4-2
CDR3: CASSLEAAQRSYNEQFF

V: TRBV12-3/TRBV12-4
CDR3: CASSLDLLAGDEQFF

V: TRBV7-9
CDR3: CASSRPGQVYNEQFF

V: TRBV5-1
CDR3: CASSRDGGDEKLFF

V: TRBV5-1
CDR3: CASRSHPGTVTEAFF

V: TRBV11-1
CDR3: CASSLGMDTEAFF

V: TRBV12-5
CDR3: CASGLVTGLGRVEDQPQHF

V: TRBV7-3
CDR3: CASSPGGSAYEQYF

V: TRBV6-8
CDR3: CASSYSSGVYYNEQFF

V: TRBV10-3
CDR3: CAISESLRLGGYTF

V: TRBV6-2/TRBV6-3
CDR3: CASSPFRTAEQYF

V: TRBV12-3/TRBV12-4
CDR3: CASSQVRDTQKETQYF

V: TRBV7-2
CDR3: CASSLYQAYGGYTF

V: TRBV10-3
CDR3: CAISEALGGSYNEQFF

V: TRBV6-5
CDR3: CASSYGGANGEQYF

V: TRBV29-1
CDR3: CSVGETGNTEAFF

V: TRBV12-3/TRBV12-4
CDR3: CASSSTSGGRNSPLHF

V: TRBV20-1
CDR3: CSAVRVSNTEAFF

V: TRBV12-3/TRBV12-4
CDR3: CASSFDSEAFF

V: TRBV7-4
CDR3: CASSLDRAVTF

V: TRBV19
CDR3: CASSTSTRVTEAFF

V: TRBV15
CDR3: CATSRGLLGFKGSNQPQHF

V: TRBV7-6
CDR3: CASSSRRDRGCEQYF